Presented here are 30 T cell receptor beta chains from one specimen sequenced in a study of OX40 agonist ivuxolimab in advanced cancers. Sequencing was performed with immunoSEQ multiplex PCR; in TCRdb, only in-frame clones are kept and a portion is missing. Seen here are 100,000 to 120,000 clones, 89% observed once, and the top ten hold less than 0.35%. Sequenced here: CD4+ or CD8+ T cells sorted from blood, sampled in a trial of the OX40 agonist ivuxolimab. These receptors were collected from an adult with an advanced solid tumor such as melanoma, head and neck, liver or kidney cancer.

The V call is TRBV10-3, the J call TRBJ2-3, with D possibly being TRBD1 (6 bases). Germline V lookup: CDR1 ENHRY, CDR2 SYGVKD. V lost 2 bases and J lost 5, with 11 bases in between. The CDR3 has 14 amino acids. The CDR3: CAISEAGAQDTQYF. DNA of the CDR3: TGTGCCATCAGTGAGGCAGGGGCGCAAGATACGCAGTATTTT.

The V call is TRBV19, the J call TRBJ2-1, with 10 bases lining up with TRBD1. This CDR3 region has 16 residues. The germline V gene encodes CDR1 LNHDA and CDR2 SQIVND (reference sequence). Trimming at V came to 5 bases and at J to 2 bases, leaving 6 bases not matched to a gene. CDR3 DNA: TGTGCCAGTAGTTTCCGGACAGGGGGAACCTACAATGAGCAGTTCTTC. Translation gives CASSFRTGGTYNEQFF.

The rearrangement uses TRBV4-2 and TRBJ2-1, with TRBD2 matching over 8 bases. Germline loops: CDR1 LGHNA, CDR2 YNFKEQ. The V and J ends lost 0 bases and 5 bases, in that order; junction bases with no gene match: 6. The CDR3 consists of 16 residues. CDR3 nucleotide sequence: TGTGCCAGCAGCCAAGATCGGAGCGGGAGCCACAATGAGCAGTTCTTC. It translates to CASSQDRSGSHNEQFF.

The chain couples TRBV25-1 to TRBJ2-7; D not resolved. Germline V gene sequence: CDR1 MGHDK, CDR2 SYGVNS. The V end was cut by 2 bases, the J end by 5 bases, with 19 bases between. CDR3 length: 16 amino acids. CDR3: CASSEPIPGLGNEQYF. CDR3 DNA sequence: TGTGCCAGCAGTGAACCCATCCCCGGGCTGGGGAACGAGCAGTACTTC.

The rearrangement uses TRBV5-1 and TRBJ1-4; D is ambiguous. Germline V gives CDR1 SGHRS, CDR2 YFSETQ. The CDR3 totals 16 residues. Between the trimmed V and J ends, which lost 0 bases and 4 bases, there was a span of 13 bases. CDR3 residues: CASSLAESTGNEKLFF. Written as DNA, the CDR3 is TGCGCCAGCAGCTTGGCCGAGTCTACCGGTAATGAAAAACTGTTTTTT.

The chain is built from TRBV10-3 and TRBJ1-2, with D maybe TRBD1 (5 bases). This CDR3 has 15 residues. The germline gives CDR1 ENHRY, CDR2 SYGVKD. Trimming took off 2 bases at V and 8 bases at J, with 18 bases between the two ends. The CDR3 is CAISETRVGEEGYTF. The CDR3 nucleotides are TGTGCCATCAGTGAGACCAGGGTTGGGGAGGAAGGCTACACCTTC.

This clone was counted a few times. The rearrangement links TRBV2 to TRBJ2-1, with a tentative D call TRBD1 (6 bases). Between the trimmed V and J ends, which lost 6 bases and 2 bases, there was a span of 11 bases. This CDR3 is built from 14 residues. Germline V gene data show CDR1 as SNHLY and CDR2 as FYNNEI. The CDR3 nucleotides are TGTGCCAGCAGCACGGACAGAGCCTACAATGAGCAGTTCTTC. Its protein product is CASSTDRAYNEQFF.

The chain joins TRBV10-3 to TRBJ2-1; tentative D call: TRBD1 (6 bases). Germline V CDR1 and CDR2: ENHRY, SYGVKD. CDR3 size: 13 residues. Trimming cost V 7 bases and J 5 bases, with 12 bases left between them. The CDR3 here is CAIKPGDHNEQFF. The CDR3 coding sequence is TGTGCCATCAAACCAGGGGATCACAATGAGCAGTTCTTC.

The gene calls are TRBV27 and TRBJ1-5; no definite D call. This CDR3 is 17 amino acids long. Trimming pared 4 bases from V and 4 bases from J, leaving 20 bases between. Germline lookup yields CDR1 MNHEY and CDR2 SMNVEV (reference sequence). CDR3 nucleotides: TGTGCCAGCAGTTCCCAGCCGGCTTTCCCGTTTAATCAGCCCCAGCATTTT. Its translation: CASSSQPAFPFNQPQHF.

The V gene is TRBV5-6, the J gene TRBJ2-2; 10 nucleotides agree with TRBD2. The CDR3 runs to 16 residues. The V and J ends lost 0 bases and 6 bases, in that order; junction bases with no gene match: 5. From germline, CDR1 is SGHDT and CDR2 YYEEEE. CDR3 coding DNA: TGTGCCAGCAGCTTGGCTAGCGGGGGTAATGCCGGGGAGCTGTTTTTT. It specifies CASSLASGGNAGELFF. Filled out from reference TRBV5-6 and TRBJ2-2, the complete variable domain reads DAGVTQSPTHLIKTRGQQVTLRCSPKSGHDTVSWYQQALGQGPQFIFQYYEEEERQRGNFPDRFSGHQFPNYSSELNVNALLLGDSALYLCASSLASGGNAGELFFGEGSRLTVL.

The chain recombines TRBV4-2 with TRBJ2-7; 7 bases are a match to TRBD2. V shed 4 bases, J shed 2 bases, and the junction held 8 bases outside the gene matches. CDR1 and CDR2 (germline): LGHNA, YNFKEQ. This CDR3 is built from 15 residues. As DNA, the CDR3 is TGTGCCAGCAGCCTAACGTCGGGGGGACCCTACGAGCAGTACTTC. Residues: CASSLTSGGPYEQYF.

This clone was observed a single time. The same CDR3 arises from other DNA sequences in this sample as well. This chain uses TRBV18 with TRBJ1-5; D gene unclear. Germline values: CDR1 KGHSH, CDR2 LQKENI. This CDR3 has 14 amino acids. Trimming cost V 3 bases and J 1 base, with 7 bases left between them. The CDR3 protein is CASSPLQSNQPQHF. DNA for the CDR3: TGTGCCAGCTCACCCCTCCAAAGCAATCAGCCCCAGCATTTT.

CDR3 coding DNA: TGTGCCAGCTCACTAAACCGGGACATTCGCTCTGGAAACACCATATATTTT. Amino acids: CASSLNRDIRSGNTIYF. The chain has TRBV18 and TRBJ1-3; a weak D match, TRBD1 (6 bases). This CDR3 contains 17 residues. CDR1 and CDR2 (germline): KGHSH, LQKENI. Between the trimmed V and J ends, which lost 4 bases and 0 bases, there was a span of 16 bases.

The V call is TRBV28, the J call TRBJ1-5, with 8 bases aligning to TRBD1. The CDR3 has 13 amino acids. The V segment lost 7 bases and the J segment 6 bases; nucleotides outside the gene matches: 5. The V gene's germline CDR1 is MDHEN and CDR2 SYDVKM. CDR3 amino acids: CASKTGEFQPQHF. In DNA form, the CDR3 reads TGTGCCAGCAAGACAGGGGAGTTTCAGCCCCAGCATTTT. Looking up the rest from reference TRBV28 and TRBJ1-5 gives the full variable domain: DVKVTQSSRYLVKRTGEKVFLECVQDMDHENMFWYRQDPGLGLRLIYFSYDVKMKEKGDIPEGYSVSREKKERFSLILESASTNQTSMYLCASKTGEFQPQHFGDGTRLSIL.

The chain employs TRBV7-2 and TRBJ2-7; 8 bases match TRBD1. V was clipped by 5 bases and J by 2 bases; unmatched bases: 2. Germline V CDR1 and CDR2: SGHTA, FQGNSA. This CDR3 comprises 13 residues. The CDR3 nucleotides are TGTGCCAGCAGCCAGACAGGGGCCTACGAGCAGTACTTC. Protein sequence: CASSQTGAYEQYF.

The chain links TRBV5-8 to TRBJ1-5, with 7 bases fitting TRBD1. J was trimmed by 5 bases and V by 6 bases; bases with no gene match: 5. Germline V gene data show CDR1 as SGHTS and CDR2 as YDEGEE. The length of the CDR3 is 13 residues. The CDR3: CASTRDRDQPQHF. Here the CDR3 DNA reads TGTGCCAGCACCCGCGACAGGGATCAGCCCCAGCATTTT.

The V call is TRBV28, the J call TRBJ1-3; no definite D call. Germline CDR1 MDHEN, CDR2 SYDVKM. V was shortened by 6 bases and J by 0 bases, with 9 bases between the two germline ends. The CDR3 has 14 residues. The CDR3 nucleotides read TGTGCCAGCAGGACTGGACCCTCTGGAAACACCATATATTTT. The encoded protein is CASRTGPSGNTIYF.

The gene calls are TRBV19 and TRBJ2-7; the D is unclear. CDR3 size: 16 residues. Germline V gene data show CDR1 as LNHDA and CDR2 as SQIVND (reference sequence). V lost 2 bases, J lost 0 bases, and 14 bases lay in between. CDR3 nucleotides: TGTGCCAGTAGTATAAATAGTAAGAAGGGCTCCTACGAGCAGTACTTC. Translation: CASSINSKKGSYEQYF.

The chain links TRBV5-4 to TRBJ1-1; no reliable D call. CDR3 size: 13 residues. The germline gives CDR1 SGHNT, CDR2 YYREEE (reference sequence). V shed 4 bases and J shed 10 bases, with 17 bases lying between them. CDR3 region: CASSQSIYQVAFF. The CDR3 DNA is TGTGCCAGCAGCCAAAGTATATATCAGGTAGCTTTCTTT.

The chain has TRBV7-3 and TRBJ1-1; D remains ambiguous. CDR3 length: 14 residues. Germline V gene data show CDR1 as SGHTA and CDR2 as FQGTGA. Trimming removed 5 bases at V and 2 bases at J, with 12 bases between. The CDR3 DNA follows: TGTGCCAGCAGCCCGGTGGGAGGAAACACTGAAGCTTTCTTT. It encodes CASSPVGGNTEAFF.

The rearrangement links TRBV6-1 to TRBJ2-1, with D perhaps matching TRBD1 or TRBD2 (5 bases each). The CDR3 sequence is 15 residues long. V lost 2 bases, J lost 11 bases, and 19 bases lay in between. Germline V CDR1 and CDR2: MNHNS, SASEGT. CDR3 region: CASSETLLARGQQFF. The CDR3 nucleotides read TGTGCCAGCAGTGAAACGTTATTAGCCCGGGGACAGCAGTTCTTC.

The chain combines TRBV19 with TRBJ1-2, with D tentatively TRBD1 (5 bases). This CDR3 spans 12 amino acids. Looked up from germline, CDR1 is LNHDA and CDR2 is SQIVND (reference sequence). V lost 6 bases and J lost 8, with 13 bases in between. The CDR3 nucleotides are TGTGCCAGTAGCTGGGACCCAGGCGGCTACACCTTC. Encoded protein: CASSWDPGGYTF.

CDR3 in DNA: TGTGCCAGCAGCATCCCCAGCTCCTACGAGCAGTACTTC. Its protein is CASSIPSSYEQYF. V and J are TRBV7-2 and TRBJ2-7; D is uncertain. The CDR3 loop spans 13 amino acids. Trimming stripped 5 bases from V and 0 bases from J, with 8 bases between. Germline CDR1 reads SGHTA; CDR2 reads FQGNSA. The variable domain in full, with the rest retrieved from reference TRBV7-2 and TRBJ2-7, is GAGVSQSPSNKVTEKGKDVELRCDPISGHTALYWYRQSLGQGLEFLIYFQGNSAPDKSGLPSDRFSAERTGGSVSTLTIQRTQQEDSAVYLCASSIPSSYEQYFGPGTRLTVT.

The V call is TRBV7-9, the J call TRBJ1-1; perhaps TRBD1 as D (6 bases). Trimming took off 4 bases at V and 7 bases at J, with 10 bases between the two ends. The CDR3 sequence is 12 residues long. The V gene's germline CDR1 is SEHNR and CDR2 FQNEAQ (reference sequence). This chain's CDR3 is CASSSGQLEAFF. The CDR3 DNA reads TGTGCCAGCAGCTCAGGACAGCTTGAAGCTTTCTTT.

The rearrangement links TRBV10-3 to TRBJ2-3, with unresolved D. The V and J ends lost 0 bases and 5 bases respectively, with 3 bases between them. Germline CDR1 and CDR2: ENHRY and SYGVKD. The CDR3 covers 12 residues. The CDR3 region has the DNA TGTGCCATCAGTGAGTCGGAAGATACGCAGTATTTT. This translates into CAISESEDTQYF.

CDR3 nucleotides: TGTGCCAGCAGCCTACTCCAAGCCAGAGGCTACACCTTC. It specifies CASSLLQARGYTF. The chain combines TRBV7-2 with TRBJ1-2, with D unclear. There are 13 residues in the CDR3. Looked up from germline, CDR1 is SGHTA and CDR2 is FQGNSA. V was trimmed by 5 bases and J by 8 bases, leaving 15 bases between them.

The chain carries TRBV7-9 and TRBJ2-7, with TRBD1 matching 7 bases. The junction had 7 bases not matched to a gene; V was cut back by 2 bases and J by 6 bases. The CDR3 has 14 residues. Germline CDR1 SEHNR, CDR2 FQNEAQ (reference sequence). This CDR3 is CASSLLGQKPEQYF. In nucleotides, the CDR3 is TGTGCCAGCAGCTTATTGGGACAGAAACCCGAGCAGTACTTC.

This clone turned up a few times. The rearrangement uses TRBV4-3 and TRBJ2-1; 8 bases are a match to TRBD2. The CDR3 has 15 residues. Germline CDR1 LGHNA, CDR2 YSLEER. V lost 0 bases and J lost 9; bases outside the gene matches: 7. The CDR3 DNA reads as TGCGCCAGCAGCCAAGATCAACGGGGGGGAGGTGAGCAGTTCTTC. Its translation is CASSQDQRGGGEQFF.

The chain couples TRBV7-8 to TRBJ1-5; D is perhaps TRBD1 (6 bases). Per germline, CDR1 SGHVS and CDR2 FQNEAQ. The CDR3 spans 19 residues. Trimming removed 1 base at V and 5 bases at J, with 24 bases between. Here the CDR3 reads CASSLEGGSEGRMDQPQHF. The DNA for the CDR3 is TGTGCCAGCAGCTTAGAGGGGGGTAGTGAAGGGCGAATGGATCAGCCCCAGCATTTT.

The V call is TRBV10-3, the J call TRBJ2-7, with 8 bases lining up with TRBD1. In germline, CDR1 is ENHRY, CDR2 SYGVKD. With V trimmed by 7 bases and J by 0 bases, 5 bases remained unmatched. The CDR3 sequence is 14 residues long. The CDR3 reads CAIKRDRTSYEQYF. In DNA, the CDR3 is TGTGCCATCAAAAGGGACAGGACCTCCTACGAGCAGTACTTC.